A single sample is the source of the 7 T cell receptor beta chains below, sequenced in a study of T cell repertoires in cytomegalovirus infection. TCRdb analysed the reads with MiXCR anew, one entry per CDR3 protein. In the table there are 550,000 to 700,000 distinct CDR3 sequences, 40% of which are singletons. These receptors lack a known antigen. The sample consisted of cultured PBMCs, taken from culture after CMV antigen stimulation. Source of these receptors: a human donor in good health (CMV status not recorded). Some clones in this sample may be carry-over from other donors' samples.

In its sample, this clonotype was seen many times. The CDR3 DNA is TGTGCCAGCAGCTTGCGGCAGCATAGCAATCAGCCCCAGCATTTT. It codes for CASSLRQHSNQPQHF. The chain joins TRBV11-3 to TRBJ1-5; D is unresolved. V was trimmed by 3 bases and J by 0 bases, leaving 9 bases between them. In germline, CDR1 is SGHNT, CDR2 YENEEA. This CDR3 is 15 amino acids long.

The V gene is TRBV7-9, the J gene TRBJ1-1, with 9 nucleotides matching TRBD1. Germline V CDR1 and CDR2: SEHNR, FQNEAQ (reference sequence). This CDR3 has 14 amino acids. V was clipped by 4 bases and J by 7 bases; unmatched bases: 7. CDR3 loop: CASSSQQGASEAFF. In DNA, the CDR3 is TGTGCCAGCAGCTCCCAACAGGGGGCTAGTGAAGCTTTCTTT.

A single count supports this clonotype. The chain joins TRBV28 to TRBJ2-2; TRBD2 agrees at 8 bases. The length of the CDR3 is 18 residues. Per the germline V gene, CDR1 is MDHEN and CDR2 is SYDVKM. V lost 4 bases to trimming and J lost 2 bases; unmatched junction nucleotides: 12. The CDR3 is CASSSRTSWSLNTGELFF. CDR3 in DNA: TGTGCCAGCAGTTCGCGGACTAGCTGGAGCTTAAACACCGGGGAGCTGTTTTTT.

The chain has TRBV6-2 or TRBV6-3 and TRBJ1-1; 9 nucleotides agree with TRBD1. The CDR3 is 15 residues long. V gave up 6 bases and J gave up 8 bases; unmatched junction bases: 13. From germline, CDR1 is MNHEY and CDR2 SVGEGT. The CDR3 region is CASSPLQGARVEAFF. CDR3 DNA sequence: TGTGCCAGCAGCCCCCTACAGGGGGCGCGGGTCGAAGCTTTCTTT.

The chain links TRBV27 to TRBJ2-7; 9 bases map to TRBD2. Germline assignment: CDR1 MNHEY and CDR2 SMNVEV (reference sequence). The junction had 10 bases not matched to a gene; V was cut back by 7 bases and J by 0 bases. This CDR3 comprises 16 residues. CDR3 amino acids: CASTPYPSGVSYEQYF. The DNA for the CDR3 is TGTGCCAGCACCCCCTACCCTAGCGGGGTCTCCTACGAGCAGTACTTC.

This clonotype was counted only a few times. V is TRBV7-2 and J is TRBJ1-2, with a weak D call TRBD1 (6 bases). Germline-derived CDR1 and CDR2 are SGHTA and FQGNSA. The CDR3 contains 16 residues. The V end lost 5 bases, the J end lost 1 base, and 17 bases lay between the germline ends. DNA of the CDR3: TGTGCCAGCAGCCTCCGGGGGGGGCAGGGTAACTATGGCTACACCTTC. Its translation is CASSLRGGQGNYGYTF.

The chain combines TRBV4-1 with TRBJ1-3; D call uncertain. The CDR3 loop spans 15 amino acids. Trimming removed 5 bases from V and 0 bases from J, with 11 bases in between. Germline V gives CDR1 MGHRA, CDR2 YSYEKL. The CDR3 protein is CASSGQTSSGNTIYF. The DNA of the CDR3 is TGCGCCAGCAGCGGGCAGACTTCCTCTGGAAACACCATATATTTT.